This TCR beta chain was retrieved from a study of T-cell memory formation after mild COVID-19. TCRdb analysed the 5' RACE reads with MiXCR anew, one entry per CDR3 protein. The repertoire consists of about 270,000 distinct CDR3 sequences, with under 20% occurring once and the leading ten covering roughly 23%. V dropped 0 bases and J dropped 4; count of bases not matched to a gene: 5. The germline V gene has CDR1 SGHTA and CDR2 FQGTGA. The CDR3 runs 16 residues. This clonotype was seen a few times. The sequenced sample consisted of PBMCs or a T cell subset sorted from them (not recorded which). V usage is TRBV7-3 and J usage is TRBJ2-3; the match to TRBD1 covers 9 bases. This TCR was recovered from a man aged 18 to 29 who had mild COVID-19 (a few samples of this study predate the infection). Cell type and time point are not known. CDR3 DNA sequence: TGTGCCAGCAGCTTAACGGGACAGGGAAGCCCAGATACGCAGTATTTT. Amino acids: CASSLTGQGSPDTQYF.